These 10 T cell receptor beta chains originate from one sample sequenced in a study of blood T cell repertoires in COVID-19. The repertoire was sequenced with immunoSEQ multiplex PCR; TCRdb's copy has only in-frame clones and lacks some. The table records over 120,000 clones, 78% of them present only once. The source material was PBMCs or T cells enriched from blood (not recorded which). These receptors all come from a woman aged 45-65 years who had recovered from COVID-19.

The chain carries TRBV19 and TRBJ1-5; D not resolved. This CDR3 is 15 amino acids long. Trimming took 9 bases from V and 4 from J, leaving 19 bases between them. CDR1 and CDR2 (germline): LNHDA, SQIVND (reference sequence). The CDR3 spells CASDPGVGANQPQHF. CDR3 DNA: TGTGCCAGCGACCCCGGGGTGGGAGCTAATCAGCCCCAGCATTTT.

This clone has a handful of counts. The chain recombines TRBV4-1 with TRBJ2-1, with D tentatively TRBD1 (5 bases). V was clipped by 0 bases and J by 5 bases, with 11 bases between them. CDR3 length equals 15 residues. CDR1 is MGHRA and CDR2 is YSYEKL in the germline V gene. The CDR3 coding sequence is TGCGCCAGCAGCCAAGATCAGCAGGGTAACAATGAGCAGTTCTTC. This translates into CASSQDQQGNNEQFF.

This chain uses TRBV7-8 with TRBJ1-3; no firm D call. The CDR3 has 14 residues. V dropped 5 bases and J dropped 0 bases, with 8 bases sitting between them. Germline V gives CDR1 SGHVS, CDR2 FQNEAQ. The CDR3 DNA sequence: TGTGCCAGCAGCGAGGGAAGCTCTGGAAACACCATATATTTT. Its translation: CASSEGSSGNTIYF.

The chain recombines TRBV6-1 with TRBJ2-7, with a weak D call TRBD2 (5 bases). V shed 3 bases and J shed 7 bases, with 19 bases lying between them. The CDR3 has 15 amino acids. Germline loops: CDR1 MNHNS, CDR2 SASEGT. CDR3 amino acids: CASSENPGSPGEQYF. For the CDR3, the DNA is TGTGCCAGCAGTGAGAATCCGGGATCCCCCGGGGAGCAGTACTTC.

V and J are TRBV10-3 and TRBJ1-2; a possible D gene is TRBD1 (5 bases). There are 13 residues in the CDR3. CDR1 and CDR2 from the germline V gene are ENHRY and SYGVKD. V lost 5 bases, J lost 5 bases, and 12 bases lay in between. This CDR3 is CAISNGGSYGYTF. The CDR3 coding sequence is TGTGCCATCAGTAACGGGGGGTCTTATGGCTACACCTTC.

This chain joins TRBV20-1 and TRBJ2-1; 10 positions agree with TRBD2. The length of the CDR3 is 11 residues. In germline, CDR1 is DFQATT, CDR2 SNEGSKA (reference sequence). As DNA, the CDR3 is TGCAGCCCCATGGTAGCGGGGGGGCAGTTCTTC. Translated: CSPMVAGGQFF.

The chain uses TRBV28 and TRBJ2-5; the match to TRBD2 covers 7 bases. CDR1 is MDHEN and CDR2 is SYDVKM in the germline V gene. The V and J ends lost 6 bases and 2 bases, in that order; junction bases with no gene match: 3. This CDR3 is built from 13 residues. This CDR3 is CASSPSGQETQYF. CDR3 sequence (DNA): TGTGCCAGCAGCCCTAGCGGACAAGAGACCCAGTACTTC.

J is TRBJ1-1 and V is TRBV5-1; D not certain. This CDR3 has 13 amino acids. Trimming removed 4 bases from V and 1 base from J, with 8 bases in between. Germline CDR1 is SGHRS and CDR2 is YFSETQ. CDR3 protein: CASSKIQNTEAFF. The DNA for the CDR3 is TGCGCCAGCAGCAAGATACAGAACACTGAAGCTTTCTTT.

This clone showed up many times. The rearrangement joins TRBV11-2 to TRBJ1-2; D gene uncertain. The V end was cut by 3 bases, the J end by 7 bases, with 12 bases between. The germline CDR1 and CDR2 sequences are SGHAT and FQNNGV. There are 13 residues in the CDR3. CDR3 amino acids: CASSFPRNRGYTF. In nucleotides, the CDR3 is TGTGCCAGCAGCTTCCCGCGCAATCGTGGCTACACCTTC. Full variable domain (rest looked up from reference TRBV11-2 and TRBJ1-2): EAGVAQSPRYKIIEKRQSVAFWCNPISGHATLYWYQQILGQGPKLLIQFQNNGVVDDSQLPKDRFSAERLKGVDSTLKIQPAKLEDSAVYLCASSFPRNRGYTFGSGTRLTVV.

The rearrangement links TRBV5-1 to TRBJ1-1; D is unresolved. This CDR3 region has 13 residues. Between the trimmed V and J ends, which lost 4 bases and 4 bases, there was a span of 11 bases. Germline-derived CDR1 and CDR2 are SGHRS and YFSETQ. The CDR3 spells CASSIGYTTEAFF. The CDR3 DNA is TGCGCCAGCAGCATCGGGTACACCACTGAAGCTTTCTTT.